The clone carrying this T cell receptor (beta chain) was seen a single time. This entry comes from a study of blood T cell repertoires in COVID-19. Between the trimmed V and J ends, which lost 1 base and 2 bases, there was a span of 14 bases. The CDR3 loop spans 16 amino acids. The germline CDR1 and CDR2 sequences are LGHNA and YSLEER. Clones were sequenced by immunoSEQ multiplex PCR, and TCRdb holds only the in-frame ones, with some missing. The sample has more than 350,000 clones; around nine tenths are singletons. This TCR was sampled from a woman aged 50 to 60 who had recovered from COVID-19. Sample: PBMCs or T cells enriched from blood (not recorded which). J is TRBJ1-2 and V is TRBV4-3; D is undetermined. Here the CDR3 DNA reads TGCGCCAGCAGCCAAGCCGGTGAACACGGGAACTATGGCTACACCTTC. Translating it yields CASSQAGEHGNYGYTF.